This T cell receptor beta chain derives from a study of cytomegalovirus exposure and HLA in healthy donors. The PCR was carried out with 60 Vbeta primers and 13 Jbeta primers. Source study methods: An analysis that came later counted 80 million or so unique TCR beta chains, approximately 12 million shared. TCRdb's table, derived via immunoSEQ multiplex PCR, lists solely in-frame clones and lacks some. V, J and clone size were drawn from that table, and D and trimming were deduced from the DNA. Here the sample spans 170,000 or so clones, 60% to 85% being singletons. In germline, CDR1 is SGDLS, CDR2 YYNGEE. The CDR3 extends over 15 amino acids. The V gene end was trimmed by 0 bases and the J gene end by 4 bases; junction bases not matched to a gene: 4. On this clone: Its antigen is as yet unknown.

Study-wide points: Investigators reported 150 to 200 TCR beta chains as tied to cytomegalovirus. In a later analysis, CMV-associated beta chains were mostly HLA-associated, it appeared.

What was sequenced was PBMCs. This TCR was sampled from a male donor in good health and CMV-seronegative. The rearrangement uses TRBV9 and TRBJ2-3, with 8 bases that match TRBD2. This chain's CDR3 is CASSVGIAGSDTQYF. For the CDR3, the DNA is TGTGCCAGCAGCGTAGGAATAGCGGGGTCAGATACGCAGTATTTT.